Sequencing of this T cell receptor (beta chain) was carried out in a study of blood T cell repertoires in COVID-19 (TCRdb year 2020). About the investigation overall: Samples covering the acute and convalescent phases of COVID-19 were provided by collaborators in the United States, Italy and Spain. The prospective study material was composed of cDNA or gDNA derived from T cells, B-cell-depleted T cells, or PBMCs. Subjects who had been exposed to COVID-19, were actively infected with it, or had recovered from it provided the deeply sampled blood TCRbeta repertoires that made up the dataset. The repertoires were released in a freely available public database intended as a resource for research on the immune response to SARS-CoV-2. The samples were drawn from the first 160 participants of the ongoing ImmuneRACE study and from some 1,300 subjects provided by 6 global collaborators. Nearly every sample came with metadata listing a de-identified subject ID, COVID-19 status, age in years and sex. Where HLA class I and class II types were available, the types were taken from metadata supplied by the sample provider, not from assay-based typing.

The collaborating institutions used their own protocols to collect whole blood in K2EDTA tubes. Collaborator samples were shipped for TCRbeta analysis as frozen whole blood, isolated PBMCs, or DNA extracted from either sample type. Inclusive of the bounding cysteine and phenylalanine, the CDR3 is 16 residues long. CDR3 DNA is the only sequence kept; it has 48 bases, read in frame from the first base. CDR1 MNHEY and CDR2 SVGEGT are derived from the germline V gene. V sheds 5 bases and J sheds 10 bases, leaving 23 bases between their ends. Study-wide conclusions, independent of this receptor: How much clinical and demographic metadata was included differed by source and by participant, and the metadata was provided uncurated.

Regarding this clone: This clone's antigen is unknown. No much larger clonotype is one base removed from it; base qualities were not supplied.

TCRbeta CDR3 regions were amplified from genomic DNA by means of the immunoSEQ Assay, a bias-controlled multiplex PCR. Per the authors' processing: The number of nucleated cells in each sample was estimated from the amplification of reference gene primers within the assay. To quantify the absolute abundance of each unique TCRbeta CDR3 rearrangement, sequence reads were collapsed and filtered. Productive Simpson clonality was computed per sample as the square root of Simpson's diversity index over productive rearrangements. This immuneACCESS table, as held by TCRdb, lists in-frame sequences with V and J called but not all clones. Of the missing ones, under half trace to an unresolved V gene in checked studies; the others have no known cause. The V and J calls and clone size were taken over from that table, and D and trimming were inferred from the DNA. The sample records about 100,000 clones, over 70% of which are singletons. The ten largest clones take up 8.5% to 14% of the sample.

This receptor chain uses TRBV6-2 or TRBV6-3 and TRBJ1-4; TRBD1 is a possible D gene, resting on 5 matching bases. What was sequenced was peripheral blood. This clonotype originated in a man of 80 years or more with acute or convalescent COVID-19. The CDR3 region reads CASSRTTDSNSGKLFF. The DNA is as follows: TGTGCCAGCAGTCGGACAACGGATTCAAACTCTGGAAAACTGTTTTTT.